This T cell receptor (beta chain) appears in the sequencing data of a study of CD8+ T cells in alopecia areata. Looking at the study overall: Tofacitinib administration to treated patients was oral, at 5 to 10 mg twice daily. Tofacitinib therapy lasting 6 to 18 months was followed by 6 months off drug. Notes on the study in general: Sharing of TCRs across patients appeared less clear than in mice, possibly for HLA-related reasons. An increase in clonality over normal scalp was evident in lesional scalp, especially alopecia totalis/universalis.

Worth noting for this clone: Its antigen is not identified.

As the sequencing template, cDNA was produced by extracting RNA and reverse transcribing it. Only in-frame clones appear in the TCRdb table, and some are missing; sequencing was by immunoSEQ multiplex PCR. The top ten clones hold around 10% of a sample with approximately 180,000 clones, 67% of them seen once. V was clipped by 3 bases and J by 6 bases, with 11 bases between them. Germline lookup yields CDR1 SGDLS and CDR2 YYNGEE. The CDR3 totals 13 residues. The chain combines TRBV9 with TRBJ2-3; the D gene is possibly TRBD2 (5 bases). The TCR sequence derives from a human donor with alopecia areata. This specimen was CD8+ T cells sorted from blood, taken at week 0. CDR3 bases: TGTGCCAGCAGCGAGATGCAGCGGGATACGCAGTATTTT. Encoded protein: CASSEMQRDTQYF.